A selection of T cell receptor beta chains follows, all from one sample in a study of glioma-infiltrating T cells. TCRdb re-called the multiplex PCR reads through MiXCR, storing one row per CDR3 protein. Of over 140,000 distinct CDR3 sequences listed, roughly 43% were seen once; the top ten hold about a fifth. Sequencing was done on a sample of glioma tissue, nonneoplastic brain tissue, or PBMCs (not recorded which). Source of these receptors: a human donor with low-grade glioma or glioblastoma, undergoing nonglioma brain surgery, or in good health (not recorded which). CDR3s include the opening cysteine and the closing phenylalanine or tryptophan. The order of the fields is V gene, CDR3 protein.

v_call: TRBV20-1
cdr3_aa: CSARGLADTGELFF

v_call: TRBV29-1
cdr3_aa: CSAQGGVNEQFF

v_call: TRBV18
cdr3_aa: CASSPYLSTSGGPRQQLF

v_call: TRBV7-7
cdr3_aa: CASSLGTGGMNTEAFF

v_call: TRBV20-1
cdr3_aa: CSATLLADTQYF

v_call: TRBV20-1
cdr3_aa: CSASAVDEQYF

v_call: TRBV4-1
cdr3_aa: CASSQATVPPTDTQYF

v_call: TRBV6-1
cdr3_aa: CAGSGSGDNSPLHF

v_call: TRBV20-1
cdr3_aa: CSAGQGANSPLHF

v_call: TRBV11-2
cdr3_aa: CASSLDGGIADTQYF

v_call: TRBV7-2
cdr3_aa: CASQSLGPQHF

v_call: TRBV7-2
cdr3_aa: CASSPARGSGYTF

v_call: TRBV19
cdr3_aa: CASRYSGTGELFF

v_call: TRBV6-1
cdr3_aa: CASKRSYSSTDTQYF

v_call: TRBV2
cdr3_aa: CASSETLVAGGSYNEQFF

v_call: TRBV18
cdr3_aa: CASSPNSRGTDTQYF

v_call: TRBV6-5
cdr3_aa: CATSREGYSSSNEQFF

v_call: TRBV28
cdr3_aa: CASSALTHNEQFF

v_call: TRBV27
cdr3_aa: CASSLTGAGGYTF

v_call: TRBV19
cdr3_aa: CASSIRGSTEAFF

v_call: TRBV6-2/TRBV6-3
cdr3_aa: CASSYSGRVPGEVNEQFF

v_call: TRBV6-1
cdr3_aa: CVRDRENSPLHF

v_call: TRBV6-1
cdr3_aa: CATMTGNAGNTIYF

v_call: TRBV28
cdr3_aa: CASRAYLGNNEKLFF

v_call: TRBV18
cdr3_aa: CASSPQGRDGNEQFF

v_call: TRBV20-1
cdr3_aa: CSARGTSEAYEQYF

v_call: TRBV6-1
cdr3_aa: CASTNTGRGGVNEQFF

v_call: TRBV6-2/TRBV6-3
cdr3_aa: CASSYGTGDRNTGELFF

v_call: TRBV7-2
cdr3_aa: CASSFRESSTEAFF

v_call: TRBV10-3
cdr3_aa: CAISQDGTGNEKLFF

v_call: TRBV19
cdr3_aa: CASTMVGAFF

v_call: TRBV15
cdr3_aa: CATSSRVASELFF

v_call: TRBV27
cdr3_aa: CASSLSTGSSYEQYF

v_call: TRBV28
cdr3_aa: CASSPAGGPRFGQYF

v_call: TRBV4-2
cdr3_aa: CASSQAPGREQYF

v_call: TRBV7-8
cdr3_aa: CASSPRQGVQETQYF

v_call: TRBV6-1
cdr3_aa: CAGSEARVLAGNSEQYF

v_call: TRBV28
cdr3_aa: CASSLSLGNQPQHF

v_call: TRBV4-1
cdr3_aa: CASSQDGTNNQPQHF

v_call: TRBV6-1
cdr3_aa: CASSHPGHSYEQYF

v_call: TRBV18
cdr3_aa: CASSSTGTGVYEQYF

v_call: TRBV10-3
cdr3_aa: CAIGDSRGYGYTF

v_call: TRBV19
cdr3_aa: CASSIGPGQPQHF

v_call: TRBV24-1
cdr3_aa: CATSRNTGEFNQPQHF

v_call: TRBV27
cdr3_aa: CASSPSATVNTEAFF

v_call: TRBV28
cdr3_aa: CASKRVKYTF

v_call: TRBV7-2
cdr3_aa: CASSLSVTNYGYTF

v_call: TRBV20-1
cdr3_aa: CSARDGRDYEQYF

v_call: TRBV15
cdr3_aa: CATSQRGSTDTQYF

v_call: TRBV20-1
cdr3_aa: CSARAPSGTDTQYF

v_call: TRBV28
cdr3_aa: CACQGTVDHEQYF

v_call: TRBV6-1
cdr3_aa: CASRLMDHPNYEQYF

v_call: TRBV7-2
cdr3_aa: CASSLARNIQYF

v_call: TRBV6-1
cdr3_aa: CASSPRDRGNNEQFF

v_call: TRBV7-2
cdr3_aa: CASSLTRTGIVHEQYF

v_call: TRBV6-1
cdr3_aa: CASRGRTGAGVTDTQYF

v_call: TRBV7-2
cdr3_aa: CASSLGAAETQYF

v_call: TRBV6-1
cdr3_aa: CASRRTGQGTYEQYF

v_call: TRBV10-3
cdr3_aa: CAISELADYNEQFF

v_call: TRBV6-2/TRBV6-3
cdr3_aa: CAAAEWTSSSYEQYF